Presented here are 17 T cell receptor beta chains from one specimen sequenced in a study of early T cells in non-severe SARS-CoV-2 infection (dated by TCRdb to about 2021). The library was obtained by 5' RACE. The sequencer was a NextSeq 500. The raw public reads went through TCRdb reprocessing: fastp at Q25, MiXCR clone calling, in-frame beta chains kept. Records with the same CDR3 protein are collapsed into one entry carrying the most frequent genes and DNA. This sample gives roughly 53,000 distinct CDR3 sequences in total; roughly an eighth of them show up just once. About 2.5% of the sample is in the top ten clones. The sequenced sample was whole blood, obtained at baseline. Every receptor here comes from an adult who was a healthcare worker with PCR-confirmed SARS-CoV-2 infection or an uninfected control (not recorded which).

This clonotype was seen more than once but under ten times. The chain couples TRBV7-8 to TRBJ2-3, with D possibly matching TRBD1 (6 bases). This CDR3 is 17 amino acids long. V lost 1 base, J lost 0 bases, and 14 bases lay in between. The germline CDR1 and CDR2 sequences are SGHVS and FQNEAQ. This chain's CDR3 is CASSLGLGGSSTDTQYF. As DNA, the CDR3 is TGTGCCAGCAGCTTAGGGCTAGGGGGTAGTAGCACAGATACGCAGTATTTT.

This sequence joins TRBV7-3 and TRBJ1-6, with a possible D match to TRBD1 (6 bases). This CDR3 has 14 residues. Germline-derived CDR1 and CDR2 are SGHTA and FQGTGA. Trimming removed 2 bases from V and 7 bases from J, with 9 bases in between. The CDR3 loop reads CASSLQGTNSPLHF. CDR3 in DNA: TGTGCCAGCAGCTTACAGGGGACGAATTCACCCCTCCACTTT.

This clonotype was detected ten times or more. The chain joins TRBV20-1 to TRBJ1-6; 7 bases agree with TRBD1. Germline CDR1 reads DFQATT; CDR2 reads SNEGSKA (reference sequence). V lost 5 bases, J lost 8 bases, and 6 bases stayed unmatched. The CDR3 is 13 amino acids. CDR3 loop: CSARQGDDSPLHF. The CDR3 bases are TGCAGTGCTCGACAGGGAGATGATTCACCCCTCCACTTT.

The chain carries TRBV3-1 and TRBJ2-2, with 7 bases matching TRBD2. This CDR3 is built from 14 residues. From germline, CDR1 is LGHDT and CDR2 YNNKEL (reference sequence). Trimming at V came to 8 bases and at J to 2 bases, leaving 5 bases not matched to a gene. CDR3 coding DNA: TGTGCCAGCCGCGGGAGTTCTAACACCGGGGAGCTGTTTTTT. Protein: CASRGSSNTGELFF. Supplemented by reference TRBV3-1 and TRBJ2-2, the full variable domain reads DTAVSQTPKYLVTQMGNDKSIKCEQNLGHDTMYWYKQDSKKFLKIMFSYNNKELIINETVPNRFSPKSPDKAHLNLHINSLELGDSAVYFCASRGSSNTGELFFGEGSRLTVL.

This clonotype was recorded many times. The V call is TRBV7-9, the J call TRBJ2-7; D not resolved. CDR3 length: 14 amino acids. Trimming took 5 bases from V and 5 from J, leaving 16 bases between them. Germline V gives CDR1 SEHNR, CDR2 FQNEAQ (reference sequence). Written as DNA, the CDR3 is TGTGCCAGCAGCGAACTCTACGAAGTCGACGAGCAGTACTTC. This codes for CASSELYEVDEQYF.

Many counts were recorded for this clonotype. V gene TRBV11-3 combines with J gene TRBJ1-2, with no clear D. The germline gives CDR1 SGHNT, CDR2 YENEEA. The CDR3 totals 13 residues. Trimming cost V 3 bases and J 2 bases, with 7 bases left between them. CDR3 DNA: TGTGCCAGCAGCTTTTCGGGGAACTATGGCTACACCTTC. This translates into CASSFSGNYGYTF.

This clonotype was observed a single time. The chain links TRBV5-4 to TRBJ2-7; D perhaps matches TRBD2 (6 bases). Germline V gene lookup returns CDR1 SGHNT and CDR2 YYREEE (reference sequence). This CDR3 has 13 amino acids. V lost 2 bases to trimming and J lost 6 bases, with 12 bases between them. CDR3 DNA sequence: TGTGCCAGCAGCTTTATGACTAGAGGCGAGCAGTACTTC. This translates into CASSFMTRGEQYF.

This clonotype has at least ten counts. The chain uses TRBV11-2 and TRBJ2-6; D is uncertain. V shed 2 bases and J shed 3 bases, with 5 bases lying between them. CDR1 SGHAT and CDR2 FQNNGV come from the germline V gene. The CDR3 extends over 14 amino acids. CDR3 DNA: TGTGCCAGCAGCTTATCCAGTGGGGCCAACGTCCTGACTTTC. This codes for CASSLSSGANVLTF. The full variable domain, with the rest looked up from reference TRBV11-2 and TRBJ2-6, is EAGVAQSPRYKIIEKRQSVAFWCNPISGHATLYWYQQILGQGPKLLIQFQNNGVVDDSQLPKDRFSAERLKGVDSTLKIQPAKLEDSAVYLCASSLSSGANVLTFGAGSRLTVL.

The chain links TRBV9 to TRBJ1-4; D may be TRBD1 (6 bases). The CDR3 has 14 amino acids. Between the trimmed V and J ends, which lost 4 bases and 2 bases, there was a span of 9 bases. The germline V gene encodes CDR1 SGDLS and CDR2 YYNGEE. CDR3 sequence (DNA): TGTGCCAGCAGCTTACAGGGTACTAATGAAAAACTGTTTTTT. It encodes CASSLQGTNEKLFF. The full variable domain, completed using reference TRBV9 and TRBJ1-4, is DSGVTQTPKHLITATGQRVTLRCSPRSGDLSVYWYQQSLDQGLQFLIQYYNGEERAKGNILERFSAQQFPDLHSELNLSSLELGDSALYFCASSLQGTNEKLFFGSGTQLSVL.

The chain has TRBV19 and TRBJ2-1; 10 nucleotides agree with TRBD2. The CDR3 covers 17 residues. Per the germline V gene, CDR1 is LNHDA and CDR2 is SQIVND (reference sequence). V lost 2 bases to trimming and J lost 0 bases; unmatched junction nucleotides: 4. CDR3 protein: CASSIMSSGSSYNEQFF. The CDR3 DNA reads as TGTGCCAGTAGTATAATGTCTAGCGGGAGCTCCTACAATGAGCAGTTCTTC.

This clonotype appeared a few times. This sequence joins TRBV7-6 and TRBJ1-1, with D maybe TRBD1 (6 bases). Germline V gene data show CDR1 as SGHVS and CDR2 as FNYEAQ. This CDR3 comprises 13 residues. V was trimmed by 5 bases and J by 7 bases, leaving 14 bases between them. The CDR3 is CASSPRGANEAFF. CDR3 in DNA: TGTGCCAGCAGCCCCCGGGGGGCAAATGAAGCTTTCTTT.

The rearrangement uses TRBV10-3 and TRBJ2-3; D possibly corresponds to TRBD1 (5 bases). V was trimmed by 0 bases and J by 2 bases, leaving 9 bases between them. The germline V gene encodes CDR1 ENHRY and CDR2 SYGVKD. The CDR3 consists of 15 residues. The CDR3: CAISESSQATDTQYF. The CDR3 DNA is TGTGCCATCAGTGAGTCGTCACAGGCCACAGATACGCAGTATTTT.

This clonotype was picked up many times. The chain recombines TRBV28 with TRBJ1-3; D is undetermined. CDR1 MDHEN and CDR2 SYDVKM come from the germline V gene. The V end lost 4 bases, the J end lost 1 base, and 17 bases lay between the germline ends. The CDR3 is 17 residues long. CDR3 region: CASSSGAGPQSGNTIYF. CDR3 in DNA: TGTGCCAGCAGTTCCGGCGCCGGTCCTCAGTCTGGAAACACCATATATTTT.

J is TRBJ2-1 and V is TRBV28; TRBD2 agrees at 11 bases. CDR1 is MDHEN and CDR2 is SYDVKM in the germline V gene. Losses at the gene ends were 4 bases for V and 7 bases for J; bases not matched to a gene: 3. This CDR3 contains 14 residues. CDR3 in DNA: TGTGCCAGCAGTTCGCTAGCGGGAGGTAATGAGCAGTTCTTC. Translating it yields CASSSLAGGNEQFF.

This clonotype turned up a few times. The chain recombines TRBV20-1 with TRBJ2-1; 8 nucleotides agree with TRBD2. V was pared by 2 bases and J by 0 bases, with 6 bases of the junction left unmatched. From germline, CDR1 is DFQATT and CDR2 SNEGSKA (reference sequence). The CDR3 spans 16 residues. The CDR3 reads CSARPLAGGSYNEQFF. The CDR3, as DNA: TGCAGTGCTAGACCTCTCGCGGGAGGCTCCTACAATGAGCAGTTCTTC.

The chain is built from TRBV7-8 and TRBJ1-6; 10 bases map to TRBD1. This CDR3 has 16 amino acids. Germline V gene data show CDR1 as SGHVS and CDR2 as FQNEAQ. The trim removed 5 bases at V and 7 bases at J, leaving 8 bases unmatched. The chain's CDR3 is CASSRRDRGNNSPLHF. Written as DNA, the CDR3 is TGTGCCAGCAGCCGCCGGGACAGGGGAAACAATTCACCCCTCCACTTT.

This clonotype was recorded a few times. The chain combines TRBV6-6 with TRBJ2-2, with 9 nucleotides matching TRBD1. The germline V gene has CDR1 MNHNY and CDR2 SVGAGI (reference sequence). CDR3 length equals 14 residues. V dropped 3 bases and J dropped 7; count of bases not matched to a gene: 3. The CDR3 reads CASSYGTGNGELFF. In DNA form, the CDR3 reads TGTGCCAGCAGTTATGGGACAGGGAACGGGGAGCTGTTTTTT.